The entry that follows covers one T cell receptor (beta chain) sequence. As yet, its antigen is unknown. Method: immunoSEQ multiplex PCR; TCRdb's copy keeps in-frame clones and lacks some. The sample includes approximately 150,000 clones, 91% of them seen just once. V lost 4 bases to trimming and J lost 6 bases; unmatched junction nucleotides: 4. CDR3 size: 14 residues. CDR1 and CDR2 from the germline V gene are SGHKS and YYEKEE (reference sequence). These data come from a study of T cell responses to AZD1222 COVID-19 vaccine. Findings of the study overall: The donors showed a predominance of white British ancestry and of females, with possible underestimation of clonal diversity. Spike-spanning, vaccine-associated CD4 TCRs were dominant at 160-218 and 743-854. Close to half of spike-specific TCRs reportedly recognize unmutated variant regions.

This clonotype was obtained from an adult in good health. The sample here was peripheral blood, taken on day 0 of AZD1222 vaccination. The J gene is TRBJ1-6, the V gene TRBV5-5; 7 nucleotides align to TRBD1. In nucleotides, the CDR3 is TGTGCCAGCAGCGTTACAGGGGTTAATTCACCCCTCCACTTT. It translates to CASSVTGVNSPLHF.